The 6 T cell receptor beta chains in this list originate from one sample, sequenced in a study of blood T cell repertoires in COVID-19. Profiling relied on immunoSEQ multiplex PCR, and the TCRdb table lists in-frame clones only, not all of them. Of under 400,000 clones in the sample, roughly 90% are singletons; the top ten hold approximately 0.97%. The sequencing sample was made of PBMCs or T cells enriched from blood (not recorded which). These receptor sequences come from a woman aged 25 to 39 who had been exposed to COVID-19.

This chain uses TRBV6-5 with TRBJ2-7, with D possibly matching TRBD1 (6 bases). The CDR3 contains 12 residues. Germline-derived CDR1 and CDR2 are MNHEY and SVGAGI. V was pared by 8 bases and J by 4 bases, with 12 bases between. The CDR3: CASGQWGYEQYF. The CDR3 region has the DNA TGTGCCAGCGGACAGTGGGGGTACGAGCAGTACTTC.

The chain links TRBV7-9 to TRBJ1-6; D remains ambiguous. Germline lookup yields CDR1 SEHNR and CDR2 FQNEAQ (reference sequence). The length of the CDR3 is 15 residues. Trimming cost V 5 bases and J 7 bases, with 15 bases left between them. The CDR3, as DNA: TGTGCCAGCAGCCCGCGGGAGACACAGAATTCACCCCTCCACTTT. Its protein is CASSPRETQNSPLHF. The variable domain in full, with the rest retrieved from reference TRBV7-9 and TRBJ1-6, is DTGVSQNPRHKITKRGQNVTFRCDPISEHNRLYWYRQTLGQGPEFLTYFQNEAQLEKSRLLSDRFSAERPKGSFSTLEIQRTEQGDSAMYLCASSPRETQNSPLHFGNGTRLTVT.

This clone was seen once. The chain has TRBV30 and TRBJ2-7; 8 positions agree with TRBD2. Trimming removed 2 bases from V and 3 bases from J; junction bases left unmatched: 6. The CDR3 loop spans 14 amino acids. The germline V gene has CDR1 GTSNPN and CDR2 SVGIG (reference sequence). The CDR3 sequence: CAWSRATSDYEQYF. As DNA, the CDR3 is TGTGCCTGGAGTCGGGCGACTAGCGACTACGAGCAGTACTTC.

The V call is TRBV12-5, the J call TRBJ2-3; D not certain. The CDR3 is 12 residues long. The germline gives CDR1 LGHNT, CDR2 FRNRAP. V lost 4 bases, J lost 2 bases, and 4 bases lay in between. CDR3 sequence: CASGSLTDTQYF. The CDR3 DNA reads as TGTGCTAGTGGTTCCCTCACAGATACGCAGTATTTT.

The gene calls are TRBV27 and TRBJ2-3, with D uncertain. CDR3 size: 12 residues. Trimming took 6 bases from V and 0 from J, leaving 4 bases between them. Germline assignment: CDR1 MNHEY and CDR2 SMNVEV (reference sequence). The CDR3 spells CASSRSTDTQYF. Written as DNA, the CDR3 is TGTGCCAGCAGCCGTAGCACAGATACGCAGTATTTT.

This clone was recorded only once. The V gene is TRBV3-1 (or the pseudogene TRBV3-2), the J gene TRBJ2-1, with 7 bases matching TRBD2. The CDR3 spans 13 residues. The germline V gene encodes CDR1 LGHDT and CDR2 YNNKEL (reference sequence). V was clipped by 5 bases and J by 8 bases; unmatched bases: 6. CDR3 sequence: CASSGGGEYEQFF. The CDR3 DNA sequence: TGTGCCAGCAGCGGGGGAGGGGAATATGAGCAGTTCTTC.